This section outlines one T cell receptor (beta chain) sequence together with its context. What it recognizes is unknown. This entry comes from a study of vaccination effects on CD4 cells after COVID-19. CDR1 is SGHNT, CDR2 YENEEA, per germline. The CDR3 covers 14 residues. With 0 bases removed from V and 2 bases from J, the gap between germline ends came to 5 bases. The repertoire was sequenced with immunoSEQ multiplex PCR; TCRdb's copy has only in-frame clones and lacks some. The sample lists 45,000 to 70,000 clones; about 77% were seen once. Peptide-pool stimulation followed by sequencing identified expanded antigen-specific CD4+ clonotypes in the ViraFEST assay. Once cultured for around 11 days, the cells underwent separation to obtain CD4+ T cells. PCR-confirmed SARS-CoV-2 infection occurred in the person between March and December 2020. Every well housed two million PBMC, which grew in culture alongside around 10 IU/ml IL-2 and around 9.4 ug/ml peptides. Replacing half the medium with IL-2 medium was done on days 3 and 7.

This specimen consisted of CD4+ T cells from PBMCs cultured with HIV peptides, obtained before COVID-19 vaccination. Sample subset: HIV-1 Nef peptide pool negative control/reference culture. The V gene is TRBV11-3, the J gene TRBJ2-1, with no clear D. This clonotype originated in a human donor who had a prior SARS-CoV-2 infection. CDR3 sequence reads: CASSLDRPYNEQFF. CDR3 sequence (DNA): TGTGCCAGCAGCTTAGACCGACCCTACAATGAGCAGTTCTTC.